The clone carrying this TCR beta chain has more than one count but fewer than ten. Antigen unknown. The data were taken from a study of early T cells in non-severe SARS-CoV-2 infection. Across the study: The chains were unpaired, and the sequenced material was bulk RNA from unsorted whole blood.

V lost 5 bases to trimming and J lost 3 bases; unmatched junction nucleotides: 6. This CDR3 comprises 14 residues. Individually, cDNA molecules had unique molecular identifiers attached to them. TCRdb fed the 5' RACE reads into MiXCR, producing one record per CDR3 protein. The sample lists 64,000 or so distinct CDR3 sequences, about 11% seen once, with less than 3% in the top ten. Overall study findings and caveats: Anti-spike CD8 responses were favored by VDJdb matching, which missed private and CD4 specificities.

Material: whole blood, obtained at baseline. This receptor was taken from an adult who was a healthcare worker with PCR-confirmed SARS-CoV-2 infection or an uninfected control (not recorded which). The gene calls are TRBV12-3 or TRBV12-4 and TRBJ1-2; 7 bases fit TRBD1. CDR3 loop: CASSRVGGDYGYTF. In DNA form, the CDR3 reads TGTGCCAGCAGTCGGGTAGGGGGCGACTATGGCTACACCTTC.